This T cell receptor beta chain is drawn from a study of blood T cell repertoires in COVID-19. Sequenced by immunoSEQ multiplex PCR; TCRdb stores in-frame clones only, minus some. The data contain about 150,000 clones, 76% of them singletons. The sequenced material came from peripheral blood. This TCR derives from an elderly woman with acute or convalescent COVID-19.

The CDR3 coding sequence is TGTGCCAGTACCCCCGTTGGAGGGCCCTACACCTTC. It is translated as CASTPVGGPYTF. The V and J genes are TRBV19 and TRBJ1-2; no firm D call. The CDR3 covers 12 residues. Germline values: CDR1 LNHDA, CDR2 SQIVND (reference sequence). V lost 7 bases and J lost 10, with 16 bases in between. Full variable domain (missing parts from reference TRBV19 and TRBJ1-2): DGGITQSPKYLFRKEGQNVTLSCEQNLNHDAMYWYRQDPGQGLRLIYYSQIVNDFQKGDIAEGYSVSREKKESFPLTVTSAQKNPTAFYLCASTPVGGPYTFGSGTRLTVV.